This T cell receptor beta chain was captured by sequencing in a study of blood T cells in healthy people across ages. Broader study findings: Relative to aged donors, long-lived donors carried more naive CD4+ cells and displayed higher diversity.

This CDR3 is built from 14 residues. With 1 base removed from V and 2 bases from J, the gap between germline ends came to 8 bases. Germline CDR1 and CDR2: SGDLS and YYNGEE. This clonotype was observed at least ten times. Its antigen remains unknown. The second PCR ran about 6 to 12 cycles with a sample-barcoded 5' primer and J-beta primers. Any given sample supplied a minimum of 3 million CDR3-containing paired-end reads. TCRdb reprocessed the 5' RACE reads via MiXCR and lists one record per CDR3 protein. The profile shows 750,000 to 1,000,000 distinct CDR3 sequences, roughly 28% of them singletons. This sample also belongs to another study, concerning T cells of mothers and their children.

The sequenced sample was blood. V usage is TRBV9 and J usage is TRBJ2-3; D uncertain. The sequence was collected from a woman between 40 and 50 years old in good health. CDR3 bases: TGTGCCAGCAGCGTACGAGCTCACACAGATACGCAGTATTTT. It encodes CASSVRAHTDTQYF.